One sample yielded the 12 T cell receptor beta chains listed below, sequenced in a study of cytomegalovirus exposure and HLA in healthy donors. Vbeta (60) and Jbeta (13) primers were used in the PCR. Assay used: immunoSEQ multiplex PCR; TCRdb lists only in-frame clones, some missing. Of approximately 170,000 clones in the sample, 65% to 90% were seen once. The sequenced sample consisted of PBMCs. The origin of the receptors is a human donor in good health.

V gene TRBV27 combines with J gene TRBJ2-7, with TRBD2 matching over 8 bases. V lost 6 bases, J lost 0 bases, and 25 bases stayed unmatched. The CDR3 has 21 amino acids. Germline CDR1 is MNHEY and CDR2 is SMNVEV (reference sequence). CDR3 loop: CASRPLPGGVIPPSFSYEQYF. In nucleotides, the CDR3 is TGTGCCAGCAGACCACTCCCCGGGGGGGTCATCCCACCCTCCTTCTCCTACGAGCAGTACTTC.

This rearrangement joins TRBV6-1 to TRBJ1-1; TRBD1 might be the D (6 bases). V gave up 4 bases and J gave up 8 bases, with 14 bases separating them. CDR3 length: 13 amino acids. Germline V CDR1 and CDR2: MNHNS, SASEGT. CDR3 nucleotide sequence: TGTGCCAGCAGTGGTTGGGACAAAGTAGAAGCTTTCTTT. Amino acids: CASSGWDKVEAFF.

The chain uses TRBV29-1 and TRBJ2-5; perhaps TRBD1 as D (6 bases). The germline V gene encodes CDR1 SQVTM and CDR2 ANQGSEA. The CDR3 has 13 amino acids. Trimming removed 7 bases at V and 5 bases at J, with 17 bases between. The DNA for the CDR3 is TGCAGCGCCACACGGACAGACGGGGAGACCCAGTACTTC. Its translation is CSATRTDGETQYF.

The chain combines TRBV28 with TRBJ1-5; D may be TRBD1 (5 bases). Trimming shortened V by 4 bases and J by 7 bases, and 14 bases separated the two germline ends. The germline V gene encodes CDR1 MDHEN and CDR2 SYDVKM. The CDR3 extends over 14 amino acids. In DNA form, the CDR3 reads TGTGCCAGCAGTTGCTGCGGCGGGGACCAGCCCCAGCATTTT. Protein sequence: CASSCCGGDQPQHF.

The chain combines TRBV5-5 with TRBJ1-2, with TRBD1 identical over 8 bases. Germline V gene data show CDR1 as SGHKS and CDR2 as YYEKEE (reference sequence). The V and J ends lost 2 bases and 2 bases, in that order; junction bases with no gene match: 5. The CDR3 extends over 15 amino acids. The CDR3 reads CASSFEDRVNYGYTF. CDR3 DNA sequence: TGTGCCAGCAGCTTTGAGGACAGGGTCAACTATGGCTACACCTTC.

The chain combines TRBV6-1 with TRBJ1-4; D is uncertain. The CDR3 length is 15 residues. Germline CDR1 and CDR2: MNHNS and SASEGT. Trimming shortened V by 7 bases and J by 0 bases, and 12 bases separated the two germline ends. CDR3 sequence reads: CASMLELTTNEKLFF. Here the CDR3 DNA reads TGTGCCAGCATGTTGGAGCTAACAACTAATGAAAAACTGTTTTTT.

The V gene is TRBV5-1, the J gene TRBJ1-3, with TRBD1 matching 7 bases. Looked up from germline, CDR1 is SGHRS and CDR2 is YFSETQ. After removal of 3 bases from V and 0 bases from J, the junction contained 6 bases not matched to a gene. There are 16 residues in the CDR3. The CDR3 coding sequence is TGCGCCAGCAGCTCTACAGGGGTGAGCTCTGGAAACACCATATATTTT. This encodes CASSSTGVSSGNTIYF.

The chain couples TRBV11-3 to TRBJ2-7; 8 bases line up with TRBD1. Germline values: CDR1 SGHNT, CDR2 YENEEA. The V gene end was trimmed by 1 base and the J gene end by 4 bases; junction bases not matched to a gene: 3. This CDR3 has 14 amino acids. This CDR3 is CASSLARDRYEQYF. The CDR3 coding sequence is TGTGCCAGCAGCTTAGCCCGGGACAGGTACGAGCAGTACTTC.

This chain joins TRBV4-1 and TRBJ2-7; 7 nucleotides align to TRBD1. CDR1 MGHRA and CDR2 YSYEKL come from the germline V gene. The CDR3 has 15 residues. V shed 4 bases, J shed 0 bases, and the junction held 6 bases outside the gene matches. CDR3 protein: CASSLVQGPSYEQYF. CDR3 bases: TGCGCCAGCAGCCTAGTACAGGGGCCCTCCTACGAGCAGTACTTC.

The chain couples TRBV5-1 to TRBJ2-7, with 8 bases fitting TRBD1. The CDR3 is 14 amino acids. Losses at the gene ends were 3 bases for V and 3 bases for J; bases not matched to a gene: 5. Per the germline V gene, CDR1 is SGHRS and CDR2 is YFSETQ. Here the CDR3 DNA reads TGCGCCAGCAGCTGGGGACAGGCCCTCTACGAGCAGTACTTC. This sequence encodes CASSWGQALYEQYF.

This clone was recorded once. The chain links TRBV2 to TRBJ1-4; possible D gene TRBD1, 5 bases. Deletions cut 6 bases from V and 12 bases from J, with 20 bases between. Looked up from germline, CDR1 is SNHLY and CDR2 is FYNNEI. The CDR3 consists of 14 residues. The CDR3 loop is CASRDDSQMIELFF. The CDR3 nucleotides read TGTGCCAGCAGGGATGACAGCCAGATGATCGAACTGTTTTTT.

The chain carries TRBV7-6 and TRBJ2-7; D remains unclear. Trimming took off 1 base at V and 2 bases at J, with 6 bases between the two ends. This CDR3 has 13 residues. Germline-derived CDR1 and CDR2 are SGHVS and FNYEAQ. The CDR3 DNA sequence: TGTGCCAGCAGCTTAGAACTCACCTACGAGCAGTACTTC. Protein: CASSLELTYEQYF. The entire variable domain, with the rest obtained from reference TRBV7-6 and TRBJ2-7, is as follows: GAGVSQSPRYKVTKRGQDVALRCDPISGHVSLYWYRQALGQGPEFLTYFNYEAQQDKSGLPNDRFSAERPEGSISTLTIQRTEQRDSAMYRCASSLELTYEQYFGPGTRLTVT.